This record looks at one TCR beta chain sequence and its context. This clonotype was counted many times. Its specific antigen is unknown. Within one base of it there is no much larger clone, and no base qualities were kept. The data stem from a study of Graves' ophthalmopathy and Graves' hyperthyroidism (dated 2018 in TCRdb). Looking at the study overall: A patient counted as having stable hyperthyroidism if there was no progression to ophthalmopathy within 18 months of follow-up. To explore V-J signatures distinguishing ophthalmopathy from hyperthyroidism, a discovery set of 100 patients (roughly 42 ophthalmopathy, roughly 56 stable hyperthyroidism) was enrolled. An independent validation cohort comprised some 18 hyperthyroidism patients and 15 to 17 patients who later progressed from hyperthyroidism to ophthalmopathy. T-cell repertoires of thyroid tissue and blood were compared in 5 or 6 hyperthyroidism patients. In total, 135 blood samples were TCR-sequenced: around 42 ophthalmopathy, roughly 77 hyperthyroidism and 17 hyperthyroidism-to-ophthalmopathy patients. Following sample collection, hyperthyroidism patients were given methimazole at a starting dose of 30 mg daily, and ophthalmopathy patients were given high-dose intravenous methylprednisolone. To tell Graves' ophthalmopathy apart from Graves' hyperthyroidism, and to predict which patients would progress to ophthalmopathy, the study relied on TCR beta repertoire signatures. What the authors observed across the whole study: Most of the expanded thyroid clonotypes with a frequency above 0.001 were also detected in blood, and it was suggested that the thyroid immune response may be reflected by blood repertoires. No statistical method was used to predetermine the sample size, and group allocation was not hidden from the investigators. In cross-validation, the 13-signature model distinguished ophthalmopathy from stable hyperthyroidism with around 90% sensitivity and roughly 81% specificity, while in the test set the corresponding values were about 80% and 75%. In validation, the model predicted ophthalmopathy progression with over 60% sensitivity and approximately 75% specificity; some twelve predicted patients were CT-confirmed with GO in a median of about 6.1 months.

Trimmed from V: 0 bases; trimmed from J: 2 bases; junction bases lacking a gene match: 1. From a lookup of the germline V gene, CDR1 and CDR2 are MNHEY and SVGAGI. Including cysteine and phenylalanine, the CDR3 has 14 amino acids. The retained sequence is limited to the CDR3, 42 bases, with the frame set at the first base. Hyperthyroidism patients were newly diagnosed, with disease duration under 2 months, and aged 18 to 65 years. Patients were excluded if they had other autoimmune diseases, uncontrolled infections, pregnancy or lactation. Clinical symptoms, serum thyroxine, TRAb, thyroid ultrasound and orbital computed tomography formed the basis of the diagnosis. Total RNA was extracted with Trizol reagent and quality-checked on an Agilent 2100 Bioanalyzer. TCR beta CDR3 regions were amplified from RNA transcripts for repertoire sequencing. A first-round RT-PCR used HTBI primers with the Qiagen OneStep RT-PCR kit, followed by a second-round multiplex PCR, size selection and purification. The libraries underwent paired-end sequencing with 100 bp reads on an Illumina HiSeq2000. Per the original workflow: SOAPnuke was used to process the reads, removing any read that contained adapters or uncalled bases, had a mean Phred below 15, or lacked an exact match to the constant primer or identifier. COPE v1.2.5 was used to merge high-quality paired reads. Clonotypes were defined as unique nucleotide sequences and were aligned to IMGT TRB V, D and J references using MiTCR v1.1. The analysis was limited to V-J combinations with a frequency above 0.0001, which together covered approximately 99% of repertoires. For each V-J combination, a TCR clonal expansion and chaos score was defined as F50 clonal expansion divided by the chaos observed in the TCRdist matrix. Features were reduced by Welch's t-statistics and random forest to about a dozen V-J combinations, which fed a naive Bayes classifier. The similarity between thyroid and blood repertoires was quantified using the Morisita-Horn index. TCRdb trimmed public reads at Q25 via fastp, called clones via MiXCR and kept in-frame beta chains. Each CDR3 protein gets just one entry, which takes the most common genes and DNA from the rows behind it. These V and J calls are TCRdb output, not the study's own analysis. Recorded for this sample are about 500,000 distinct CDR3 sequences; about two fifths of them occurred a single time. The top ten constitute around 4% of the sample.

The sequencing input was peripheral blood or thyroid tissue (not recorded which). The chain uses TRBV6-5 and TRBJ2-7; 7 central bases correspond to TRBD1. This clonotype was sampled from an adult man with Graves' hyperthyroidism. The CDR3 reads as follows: CASSYSQGAYEQYF. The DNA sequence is TGTGCCAGCAGTTACTCGCAGGGGGCCTACGAGCAGTACTTC.